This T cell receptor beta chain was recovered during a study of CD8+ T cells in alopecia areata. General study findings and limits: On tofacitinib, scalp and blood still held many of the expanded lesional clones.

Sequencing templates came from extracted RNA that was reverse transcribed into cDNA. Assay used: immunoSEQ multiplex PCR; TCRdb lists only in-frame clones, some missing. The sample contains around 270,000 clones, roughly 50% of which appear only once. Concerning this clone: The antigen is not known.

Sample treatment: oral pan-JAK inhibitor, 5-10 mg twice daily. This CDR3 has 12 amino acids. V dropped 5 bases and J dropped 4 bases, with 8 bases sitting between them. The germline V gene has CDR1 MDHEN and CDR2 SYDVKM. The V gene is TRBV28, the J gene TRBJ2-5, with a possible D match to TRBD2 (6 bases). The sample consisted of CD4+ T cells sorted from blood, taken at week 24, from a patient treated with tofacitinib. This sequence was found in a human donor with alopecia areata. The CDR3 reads CASSQGGETQYF. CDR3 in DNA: TGTGCCAGCAGTCAGGGAGGAGAGACCCAGTACTTC.